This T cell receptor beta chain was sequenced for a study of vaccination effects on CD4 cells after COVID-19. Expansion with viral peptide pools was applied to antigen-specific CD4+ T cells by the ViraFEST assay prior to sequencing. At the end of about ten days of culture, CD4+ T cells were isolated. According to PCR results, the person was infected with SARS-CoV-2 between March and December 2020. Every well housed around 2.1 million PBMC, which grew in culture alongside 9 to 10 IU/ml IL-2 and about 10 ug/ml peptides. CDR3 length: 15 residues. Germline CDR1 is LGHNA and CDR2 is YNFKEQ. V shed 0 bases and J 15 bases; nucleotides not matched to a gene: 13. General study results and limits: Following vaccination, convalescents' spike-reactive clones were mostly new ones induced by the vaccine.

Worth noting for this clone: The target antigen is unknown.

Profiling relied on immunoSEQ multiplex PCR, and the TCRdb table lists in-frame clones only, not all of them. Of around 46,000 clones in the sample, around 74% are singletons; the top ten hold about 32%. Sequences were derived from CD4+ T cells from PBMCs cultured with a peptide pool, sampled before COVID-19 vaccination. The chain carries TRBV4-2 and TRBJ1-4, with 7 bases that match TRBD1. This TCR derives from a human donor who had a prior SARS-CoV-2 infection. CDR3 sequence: CASSQDPSQGGILFF. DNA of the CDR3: TGTGCCAGCAGCCAAGATCCAAGCCAGGGGGGAATTTTGTTTTTT.